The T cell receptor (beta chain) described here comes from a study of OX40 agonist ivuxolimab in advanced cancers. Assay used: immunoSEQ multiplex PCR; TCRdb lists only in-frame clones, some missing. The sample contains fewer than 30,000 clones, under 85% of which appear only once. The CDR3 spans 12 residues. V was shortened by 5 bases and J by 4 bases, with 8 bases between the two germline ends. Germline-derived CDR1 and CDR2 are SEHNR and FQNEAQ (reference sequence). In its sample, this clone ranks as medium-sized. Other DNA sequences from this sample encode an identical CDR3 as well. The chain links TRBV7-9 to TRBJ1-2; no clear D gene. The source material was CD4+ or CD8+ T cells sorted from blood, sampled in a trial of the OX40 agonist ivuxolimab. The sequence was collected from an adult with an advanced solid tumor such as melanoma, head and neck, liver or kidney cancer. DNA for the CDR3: TGTGCCAGCAGCCCCCCCTCCTATGGCTACACCTTC. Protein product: CASSPPSYGYTF.